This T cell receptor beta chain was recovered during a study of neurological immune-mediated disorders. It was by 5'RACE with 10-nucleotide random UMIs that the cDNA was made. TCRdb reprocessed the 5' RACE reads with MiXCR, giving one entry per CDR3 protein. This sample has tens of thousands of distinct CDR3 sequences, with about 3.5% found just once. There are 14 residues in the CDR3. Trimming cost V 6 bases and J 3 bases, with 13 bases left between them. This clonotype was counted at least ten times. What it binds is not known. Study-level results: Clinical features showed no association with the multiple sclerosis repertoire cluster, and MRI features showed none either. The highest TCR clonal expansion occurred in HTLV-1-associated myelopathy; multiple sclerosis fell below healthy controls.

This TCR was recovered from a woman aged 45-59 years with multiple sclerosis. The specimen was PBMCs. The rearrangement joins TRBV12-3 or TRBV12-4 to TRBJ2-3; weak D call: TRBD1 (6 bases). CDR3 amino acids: CASSFGQKTDTQYF. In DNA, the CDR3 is TGTGCCAGCAGCTTTGGACAGAAAACAGATACGCAGTATTTT.